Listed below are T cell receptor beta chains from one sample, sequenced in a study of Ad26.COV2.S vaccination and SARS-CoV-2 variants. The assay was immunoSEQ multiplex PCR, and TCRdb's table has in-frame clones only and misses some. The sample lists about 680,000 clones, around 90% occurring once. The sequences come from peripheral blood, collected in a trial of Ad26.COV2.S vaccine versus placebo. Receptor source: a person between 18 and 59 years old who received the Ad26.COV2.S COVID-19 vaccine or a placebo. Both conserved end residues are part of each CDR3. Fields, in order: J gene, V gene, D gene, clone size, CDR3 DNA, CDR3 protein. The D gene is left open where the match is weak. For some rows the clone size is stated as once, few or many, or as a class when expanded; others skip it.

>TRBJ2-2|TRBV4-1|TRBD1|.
TGCGCCAGCAGCCACCTCCCGGGACAGGGGGCCGCGAACACCGGGGAGCTGTTTTTT
CASSHLPGQGAANTGELFF
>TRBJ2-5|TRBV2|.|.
TGTGCCAGCATCTGGGGATGGGAGACCCAGTACTTC
CASIWGWETQYF
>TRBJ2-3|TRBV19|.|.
TGTGCCAGTATCGCACGGGCGGCATTTACAGATACGCAGTATTTT
CASIARAAFTDTQYF
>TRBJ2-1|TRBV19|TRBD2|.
TGTGCCACCGAAGGGACTAGCGGATACAATGAGCAGTTCTTC
CATEGTSGYNEQFF
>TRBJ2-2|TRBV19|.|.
TGTGCCAGTAGTATGGGGACGGGCACCGGGGAGCTGTTTTTT
CASSMGTGTGELFF
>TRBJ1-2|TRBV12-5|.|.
TGTGCTAGTGGTTTGGCTGCTAACTATGGCTACACCTTC
CASGLAANYGYTF
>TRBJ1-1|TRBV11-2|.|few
TGTGCCAGCAGCTTAAGGACTTTGAACACTGAAGCTTTCTTT
CASSLRTLNTEAFF
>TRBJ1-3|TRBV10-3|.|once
TGTGCCATTCCGGGGACAAATGGAAACACCATATATTTT
CAIPGTNGNTIYF
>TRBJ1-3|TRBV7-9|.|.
TGTGCCAGCATCTTATACAGCTCTGGAAACACCATATATTTT
CASILYSSGNTIYF
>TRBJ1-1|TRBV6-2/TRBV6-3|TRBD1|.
TGTGCCAGCAGTTATTTTGGTTCCGACAGGGCGGCTGAAGCTTTCTTT
CASSYFGSDRAAEAFF
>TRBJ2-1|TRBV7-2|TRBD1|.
TGTGCCAGCAGGGCCGAGGGGACAGGGTTTATCTTC
CASRAEGTGFIF
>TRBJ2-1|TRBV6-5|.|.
TGTGCCAGCAGTTACTCCGGGAGCTCCTACAATGAGCAGTTCTTC
CASSYSGSSYNEQFF
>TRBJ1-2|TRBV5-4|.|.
TGTGCCAGCAGCCAGAACCCGACGGGGTTGTACTATGGCTACACCTTC
CASSQNPTGLYYGYTF
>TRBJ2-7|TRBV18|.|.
TGTGCCAGCTCACCACGACAGGAGACCTACGAGCAGTACTTC
CASSPRQETYEQYF
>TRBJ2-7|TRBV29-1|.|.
TGCAGCGTCTACTTTATGGGCGGCGAGCAGTACTTC
CSVYFMGGEQYF
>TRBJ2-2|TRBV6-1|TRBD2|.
TGTGCCAGCAGTGAAGTAGGGAGGGCCGGGGAGCTGTTTTTT
CASSEVGRAGELFF
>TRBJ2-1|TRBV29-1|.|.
TGCAGCGTTGATTATGGGAATGAGCAGTTCTTC
CSVDYGNEQFF
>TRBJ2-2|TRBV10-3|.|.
TGTGCCATCAGTGATTTTGGACAGAGTAACACCGGGGAGCTGTTTTTT
CAISDFGQSNTGELFF
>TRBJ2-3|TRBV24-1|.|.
TGTGCCACCAGTGAAGAAGCGGCTAGCACAGATACGCAGTATTTT
CATSEEAASTDTQYF